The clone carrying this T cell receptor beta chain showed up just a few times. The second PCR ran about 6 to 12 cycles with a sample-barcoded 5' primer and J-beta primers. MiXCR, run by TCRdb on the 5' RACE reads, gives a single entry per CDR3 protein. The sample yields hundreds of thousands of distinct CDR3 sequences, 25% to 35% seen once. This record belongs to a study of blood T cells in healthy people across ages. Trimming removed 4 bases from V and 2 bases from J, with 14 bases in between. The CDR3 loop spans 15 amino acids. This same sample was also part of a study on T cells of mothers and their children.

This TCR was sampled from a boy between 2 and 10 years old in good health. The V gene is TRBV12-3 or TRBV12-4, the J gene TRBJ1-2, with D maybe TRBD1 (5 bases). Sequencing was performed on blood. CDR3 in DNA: TGTGCCAGCAGTTCACCCGGGAGGGGAAACTATGGCTACACCTTC. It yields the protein CASSSPGRGNYGYTF.